This TCR beta chain is drawn from a study of shared clonotypes between healthy human individuals. Study-level findings and limits: Against clonotypes common to all four donors, non-shared ones had lower generation probabilities. When naive CD4 clonotypes were compared across four donors, around 5% were shared.

Trimming took 7 bases from V and 5 from J; bases not matched to a gene: 4. The CDR3 is 13 residues long. Looked up from germline, CDR1 is MDHEN and CDR2 is SYDVKM. Only in-frame clones appear in the TCRdb table, and some are missing; sequencing was by immunoSEQ multiplex PCR. The repertoire holds 550,000 to 700,000 clones, roughly 72% seen once, with under 2% in the top ten. Turning to this clone: No antigen is known for it.

Healthy adults negative for HIV, lacking recent acute infections or vaccinations, served as donors. The chain links TRBV28 to TRBJ1-5; 8 bases fit TRBD1. This TCR was sampled from a woman aged 30 to 39 in good health. Sequencing input: memory CD4+ T cells sorted from blood. Sample subset: CD45RA-negative fraction. The CDR3 reads CASTSRGHQPQHF. The DNA of the CDR3 is TGTGCCAGCACCTCCAGGGGGCATCAGCCCCAGCATTTT. The complete variable domain, with remaining parts taken from reference TRBV28 and TRBJ1-5, reads DVKVTQSSRYLVKRTGEKVFLECVQDMDHENMFWYRQDPGLGLRLIYFSYDVKMKEKGDIPEGYSVSREKKERFSLILESASTNQTSMYLCASTSRGHQPQHFGDGTRLSIL.